The clone carrying this T cell receptor (beta chain) was detected a few times. The data stem from a study of T-cell reconstitution after alpha-beta-depleted transplantation in children. CDR1 ENHRY and CDR2 SYGVKD come from the germline V gene. The CDR3 runs to 13 residues. V gave up 7 bases and J gave up 5 bases; unmatched junction bases: 8. TCRbeta library preparation incorporated unique molecular identifiers. TCRdb redid the calling of the PCR reads with MiXCR, one entry per CDR3 protein. Among roughly 400,000 distinct CDR3 sequences, 20% were seen once, and the ten largest hold less than 4.5%. This material consisted of PBMCs from the stem cell graft donor, taken from the stem cell graft. The gene calls are TRBV10-3 and TRBJ2-7; 7 bases map to TRBD1. The TCR comes from a human donor who donated a stem cell graft to a child with acute myeloid leukemia. DNA of the CDR3: TGTGCCATCAAAAGATCCGACAGGGACGAGCAGTACTTC. Its translation: CAIKRSDRDEQYF.